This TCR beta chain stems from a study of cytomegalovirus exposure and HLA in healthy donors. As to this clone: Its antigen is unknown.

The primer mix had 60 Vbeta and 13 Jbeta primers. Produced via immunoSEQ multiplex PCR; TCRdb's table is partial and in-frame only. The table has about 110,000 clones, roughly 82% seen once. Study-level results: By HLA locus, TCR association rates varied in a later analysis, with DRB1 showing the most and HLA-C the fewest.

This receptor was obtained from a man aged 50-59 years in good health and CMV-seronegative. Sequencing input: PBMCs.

CDR3 loop: CASSSHTLEDGYTF. In DNA, the CDR3 is TGTGCCAGCAGCTCCCACACCCTGGAGGATGGCTACACCTTC. This chain joins TRBV7-6 and TRBJ1-2; unclear D gene. This CDR3 is built from 14 residues. The V and J ends lost 4 bases and 6 bases respectively, with 15 bases between them. The germline V gene encodes CDR1 SGHVS and CDR2 FNYEAQ. The full variable domain, rest sourced from reference TRBV7-6 and TRBJ1-2, is GAGVSQSPRYKVTKRGQDVALRCDPISGHVSLYWYRQALGQGPEFLTYFNYEAQQDKSGLPNDRFSAERPEGSISTLTIQRTEQRDSAMYRCASSSHTLEDGYTFGSGTRLTVV.